This T cell receptor beta chain was captured by sequencing in a study of early T cells in non-severe SARS-CoV-2 infection. On the study more broadly: Whole-blood bulk RNA, unsorted, was sequenced, and chains were unpaired.

Individual cDNA molecules were tagged with unique molecular identifiers. TCRdb independently ran MiXCR on the 5' RACE reads; one entry per CDR3 protein. The sample holds tens of thousands of distinct CDR3 sequences, about 13% seen once. The CDR3 contains 15 residues. Trimming at V came to 4 bases and at J to 1 base, leaving 5 bases not matched to a gene. From germline, CDR1 is MNHEY and CDR2 SMNVEV (reference sequence). Only a few counts were recorded for this clonotype. Its target is unknown. Findings and limits, study-wide: In VDJdb matching, anti-spike CD8 responses were favored while private and CD4 specificities went missing.

This chain uses TRBV27 with TRBJ1-1; 8 bases fit TRBD1. Material: whole blood, obtained at baseline. The receptor comes from an adult who was a healthcare worker with PCR-confirmed SARS-CoV-2 infection or an uninfected control (not recorded which). The CDR3, as DNA: TGTGCCAGCAGTTCCGGCGGACAGGGGAACACTGAAGCTTTCTTT. This codes for CASSSGGQGNTEAFF.